This T cell receptor beta chain derives from a study of cytomegalovirus exposure and HLA in healthy donors. V was clipped by 6 bases and J by 3 bases, with 11 bases between them. Germline V gene data show CDR1 as SEHNR and CDR2 as FQNEAQ (reference sequence). CDR3 length equals 14 residues. As for this clone: Antigen: not known.

The primer mix had 60 Vbeta and 13 Jbeta primers. Produced via immunoSEQ multiplex PCR; TCRdb's table is partial and in-frame only. The profile shows under 200,000 clones, around 77% of them singletons. The study's findings and limits: Roughly uniform sequencing depth across donors was assumed, possibly incorrectly.

What was sequenced was PBMCs. This receptor was obtained from a young woman in good health and CMV-seropositive. This sequence joins TRBV7-9 and TRBJ1-4, with a weak D call TRBD1 (6 bases). CDR3 protein: CASRTDSSNEKLFF. The DNA for the CDR3 is TGTGCCAGCAGAACGGACAGCTCTAATGAAAAACTGTTTTTT.